One and the same sample provided the 7 T cell receptor beta chains below, sequenced in a study of blood T cell repertoires in COVID-19. Sequenced by immunoSEQ multiplex PCR; TCRdb stores in-frame clones only, minus some. The data show 200,000 to 250,000 clones, roughly 84% seen once. What was sequenced was PBMCs or T cells enriched from blood (not recorded which). Receptors were obtained from a woman between 40 and 50 years old who had recovered from COVID-19.

The V gene is TRBV3-1 (or the pseudogene TRBV3-2), the J gene TRBJ1-2, with 7 positions matching TRBD1. Germline V lookup: CDR1 LGHDT, CDR2 YNNKEL (reference sequence). V shed 4 bases, J shed 8 bases, and the junction held 10 bases outside the gene matches. This CDR3 is 14 amino acids long. CDR3 residues: CASSPGTAVWGYTF. CDR3 nucleotides: TGTGCCAGCAGCCCCGGGACAGCGGTTTGGGGCTACACCTTC.

About this clone: This sample also contains other DNA sequences that code for the same CDR3. The genes are TRBV27 and TRBJ2-1, with TRBD2 matching 13 bases. CDR3 length: 15 amino acids. V shed 3 bases and J 5 bases; nucleotides not matched to a gene: 1. Germline V lookup: CDR1 MNHEY, CDR2 SMNVEV (reference sequence). This CDR3 reads CASSFGLAGDNEQFF. The CDR3 nucleotides are TGTGCCAGCAGTTTCGGACTAGCGGGAGACAATGAGCAGTTCTTC.

The chain combines TRBV19 with TRBJ2-7, with D perhaps TRBD1 (6 bases). The CDR3 length is 15 residues. Germline lookup yields CDR1 LNHDA and CDR2 SQIVND (reference sequence). The V end was cut by 3 bases, the J end by 0 bases, with 12 bases between. The CDR3: CASSMGHSLSYEQYF. In DNA, the CDR3 is TGTGCCAGTAGTATGGGACACAGCCTCTCCTACGAGCAGTACTTC.

The chain uses TRBV19 and TRBJ1-2; D is ambiguous. The CDR3 loop spans 15 amino acids. Germline CDR1 LNHDA, CDR2 SQIVND (reference sequence). Between the trimmed V and J ends, which lost 1 base and 2 bases, there was a span of 11 bases. The CDR3 DNA follows: TGTGCCAGTAGTATAGGGGCTTGGGAGAACTATGGCTACACCTTC. Its translation is CASSIGAWENYGYTF. The full variable domain, completed using reference TRBV19 and TRBJ1-2, is DGGITQSPKYLFRKEGQNVTLSCEQNLNHDAMYWYRQDPGQGLRLIYYSQIVNDFQKGDIAEGYSVSREKKESFPLTVTSAQKNPTAFYLCASSIGAWENYGYTFGSGTRLTVV.

This rearrangement joins TRBV29-1 to TRBJ2-7; TRBD1 might be the D (6 bases). V was clipped by 7 bases and J by 0 bases, with 10 bases between them. CDR3 length: 12 residues. Per germline, CDR1 SQVTM and CDR2 ANQGSEA. The CDR3 reads CSAGQYSYEQYF. Here the CDR3 DNA reads TGCAGCGCAGGACAGTACTCCTACGAGCAGTACTTC.

The chain recombines TRBV28 with TRBJ2-5; D possibly corresponds to TRBD2 (5 bases). The CDR3 is made up of 14 amino acids. The V gene lost 1 base and the J gene lost 4 bases, with 10 bases spanning the gap. Germline values: CDR1 MDHEN, CDR2 SYDVKM. The CDR3 DNA follows: TGTGCCAGCAGTTTATTCCGGGATGGAGAGACCCAGTACTTC. Residues: CASSLFRDGETQYF.

This clone was recorded once. This chain joins TRBV29-1 and TRBJ1-1; D is ambiguous. The V end was cut by 6 bases, the J end by 0 bases, with 11 bases between. In germline, CDR1 is SQVTM, CDR2 ANQGSEA. The CDR3 totals 13 residues. This CDR3 is CSVAGLMNTEAFF. The DNA for the CDR3 is TGCAGCGTCGCAGGACTAATGAACACTGAAGCTTTCTTT.